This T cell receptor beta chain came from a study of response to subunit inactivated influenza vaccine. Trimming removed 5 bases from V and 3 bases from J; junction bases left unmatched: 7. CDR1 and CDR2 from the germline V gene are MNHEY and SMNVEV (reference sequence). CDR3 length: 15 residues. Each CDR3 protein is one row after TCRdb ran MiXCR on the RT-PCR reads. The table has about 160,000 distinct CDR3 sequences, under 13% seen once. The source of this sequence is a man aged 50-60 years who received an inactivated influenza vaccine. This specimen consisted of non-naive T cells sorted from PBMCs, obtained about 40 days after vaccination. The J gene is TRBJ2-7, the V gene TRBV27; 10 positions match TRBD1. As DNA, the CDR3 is TGTGCCAGCAGTATCCTGGGACAGGGGATCTACGAGCAGTACTTC. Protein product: CASSILGQGIYEQYF.